Each of the 13 T cell receptor beta chains below was sequenced from the same sample in a study of T cells in localized non-small cell lung cancer. Here immunoSEQ multiplex PCR was the method, and the copy in TCRdb shows in-frame clones only, minus some. Among 40,000 to 50,000 clones listed, around nine tenths were seen once. The material was peripheral blood, obtained before any cancer treatment. These receptors were taken from an older female donor with stage I squamous cell lung carcinoma.

CDR3 sequence: CATRGGILSYNEQFF. In DNA, the CDR3 is TGTGCCACCAGGGGGGGGATTTTATCCTACAATGAGCAGTTCTTC. J is TRBJ2-1 and V is TRBV6-1; D possibly uses TRBD1 or TRBD2 (7 bases each). There are 15 residues in the CDR3. Trimming pared 10 bases from V and 1 base from J, leaving 17 bases between. Looked up from germline, CDR1 is MNHNS and CDR2 is SASEGT.

V gene TRBV25-1 combines with J gene TRBJ2-5, with D perhaps assigned TRBD1 or TRBD2 (5 bases each). V lost 3 bases to trimming and J lost 0 bases, with 8 bases between them. CDR1 is MGHDK, CDR2 SYGVNS, per germline. This CDR3 contains 14 residues. CDR3 sequence: CASSERGHQETQYF. In DNA form, the CDR3 reads TGTGCCAGCAGTGAGAGGGGACACCAAGAGACCCAGTACTTC.

The chain joins TRBV5-1 to TRBJ2-5; the match to TRBD1 covers 10 bases. The CDR3 contains 14 residues. The ends lost 3 bases at V and 4 bases at J; junction bases unmatched: 3. Germline loops: CDR1 SGHRS, CDR2 YFSETQ. For the CDR3, the DNA is TGCGCCAGCAGCTCGGGACAGGGGCGAGAGACCCAGTACTTC. Translating gives CASSSGQGRETQYF.

This clone occurred once. The J gene is TRBJ2-5, the V gene TRBV11-1, with 9 bases lining up with TRBD1. The CDR3 runs 17 residues. Germline V CDR1 and CDR2: SGHAT, FQDESV (reference sequence). The V and J ends lost 1 base and 2 bases, in that order; junction bases with no gene match: 8. CDR3 region: CASSLDAGDRVQETQYF. The DNA for the CDR3 is TGTGCCAGCAGCTTAGATGCAGGGGACAGGGTTCAAGAGACCCAGTACTTC.

V gene TRBV9 combines with J gene TRBJ1-5; no clear D. This CDR3 spans 15 amino acids. V gave up 0 bases and J gave up 2 bases, with 9 bases separating them. Germline values: CDR1 SGDLS, CDR2 YYNGEE. The CDR3 here is CASSVDGARNQPQHF. The DNA for the CDR3 is TGTGCCAGCAGCGTAGATGGCGCGCGCAATCAGCCCCAGCATTTT.

This clone was observed a handful of times. The chain is built from TRBV9 and TRBJ2-7, with D possibly matching TRBD1 (5 bases). The CDR3 spans 14 residues. Germline V lookup: CDR1 SGDLS, CDR2 YYNGEE. Trimming stripped 0 bases from V and 6 bases from J, with 13 bases between. The chain's CDR3 is CASSVVSGSSEQYF. CDR3 bases: TGTGCCAGCAGCGTAGTATCAGGGTCCAGCGAGCAGTACTTC.

The rearrangement uses TRBV10-2 and TRBJ2-7, with 7 bases aligning to TRBD1. This CDR3 has 14 amino acids. Germline V gene data show CDR1 as WSHSY and CDR2 as SAAADI. Trimming took 7 bases from V and 2 from J; bases not matched to a gene: 8. CDR3 residues: CASKKGQTPYEQYF. Here the CDR3 DNA reads TGCGCCAGCAAAAAGGGACAGACACCCTACGAGCAGTACTTC.

The chain is built from TRBV7-9 and TRBJ2-1; D gene ambiguous. Germline V gene data show CDR1 as SEHNR and CDR2 as FQNEAQ (reference sequence). V was shortened by 5 bases and J by 6 bases, with 8 bases between the two germline ends. This CDR3 has 12 amino acids. The CDR3 DNA is TGTGCCAGCAGCCATGGGGTCAATGAGCAGTTCTTC. Protein sequence: CASSHGVNEQFF.

This chain connects TRBV5-4 to TRBJ1-1; no definite D call. V was cut by 0 bases and J by 4 bases, with 7 bases left in between. CDR1 and CDR2 from the germline V gene are SGHNT and YYREEE (reference sequence). The CDR3 is made up of 13 amino acids. The CDR3 bases are TGTGCCAGCAGCTTGGGCCCTTTCACTGAAGCTTTCTTT. Translation: CASSLGPFTEAFF.

This chain joins TRBV7-4 and TRBJ2-7, with D perhaps matching TRBD1 (5 bases). Between the trimmed V and J ends, which lost 3 bases and 3 bases, there was a span of 24 bases. This CDR3 is 18 amino acids long. From germline, CDR1 is SGHVT and CDR2 SQSDAQ. CDR3 loop: CASSFFGQGSPLDYEQYF. In DNA, the CDR3 is TGTGCCAGCAGCTTTTTCGGACAAGGGTCACCCTTAGACTACGAGCAGTACTTC.

V is TRBV5-4 and J is TRBJ2-3, with 13 bases matching TRBD2. This CDR3 contains 16 residues. Per the germline V gene, CDR1 is SGHNT and CDR2 is YYREEE (reference sequence). The V gene end was trimmed by 4 bases and the J gene end by 2 bases; junction bases not matched to a gene: 4. The DNA for the CDR3 is TGTGCCAGCAGCCCGGGACTAGCGGGATCCACAGATACGCAGTATTTT. Translated: CASSPGLAGSTDTQYF.

The V gene is TRBV7-2, the J gene TRBJ2-1, with a tentative D call TRBD1 (7 bases). V gave up 4 bases and J gave up 5 bases, with 21 bases separating them. The germline V gene has CDR1 SGHTA and CDR2 FQGNSA. CDR3 length: 17 residues. The CDR3 DNA reads as TGTGCCAGCAGCTCGCAGGGGGGCAGGGGCGGAAACAATGAGCAGTTCTTC. Its translation: CASSSQGGRGGNNEQFF.

The chain combines TRBV5-4 with TRBJ1-5, with TRBD1 matching 11 bases. Germline V gene data show CDR1 as SGHNT and CDR2 as YYREEE (reference sequence). V was pared by 0 bases and J by 6 bases, with 5 bases of the junction left unmatched. The CDR3 is 16 residues long. The DNA of the CDR3 is TGTGCCAGCAGCTTGGGAGGACAGGGGGCAGCTCAGCCCCAGCATTTT. Its protein is CASSLGGQGAAQPQHF.